This T cell receptor (beta chain) was identified in a study of shared clonotypes between healthy human individuals. This CDR3 is built from 15 residues. The replicate PCRs on unsorted PBMC were given 250 to 350 ng DNA, which is tens of thousands of T cell genomes. Data came from immunoSEQ multiplex PCR; TCRdb stores just in-frame clones and leaves some out. The data contain about 490,000 clones, around 79% of them singletons. Source material: PBMCs. The receptor was derived from a woman between 35 and 50 years old in good health. Some clones in this sample may be carry-over from other donors' samples. The chain employs TRBV21-1 and TRBJ2-1; no DNA check was done on the table's D call, TRBD2. TRBV21-1 is recorded as a pseudogene. This CDR3 is CASSKVQLAPDEQFF. The CDR3 region has the DNA TGTGCCAGCAGCAAAGTTCAACTAGCGCCGGATGAGCAGTTCTTC.